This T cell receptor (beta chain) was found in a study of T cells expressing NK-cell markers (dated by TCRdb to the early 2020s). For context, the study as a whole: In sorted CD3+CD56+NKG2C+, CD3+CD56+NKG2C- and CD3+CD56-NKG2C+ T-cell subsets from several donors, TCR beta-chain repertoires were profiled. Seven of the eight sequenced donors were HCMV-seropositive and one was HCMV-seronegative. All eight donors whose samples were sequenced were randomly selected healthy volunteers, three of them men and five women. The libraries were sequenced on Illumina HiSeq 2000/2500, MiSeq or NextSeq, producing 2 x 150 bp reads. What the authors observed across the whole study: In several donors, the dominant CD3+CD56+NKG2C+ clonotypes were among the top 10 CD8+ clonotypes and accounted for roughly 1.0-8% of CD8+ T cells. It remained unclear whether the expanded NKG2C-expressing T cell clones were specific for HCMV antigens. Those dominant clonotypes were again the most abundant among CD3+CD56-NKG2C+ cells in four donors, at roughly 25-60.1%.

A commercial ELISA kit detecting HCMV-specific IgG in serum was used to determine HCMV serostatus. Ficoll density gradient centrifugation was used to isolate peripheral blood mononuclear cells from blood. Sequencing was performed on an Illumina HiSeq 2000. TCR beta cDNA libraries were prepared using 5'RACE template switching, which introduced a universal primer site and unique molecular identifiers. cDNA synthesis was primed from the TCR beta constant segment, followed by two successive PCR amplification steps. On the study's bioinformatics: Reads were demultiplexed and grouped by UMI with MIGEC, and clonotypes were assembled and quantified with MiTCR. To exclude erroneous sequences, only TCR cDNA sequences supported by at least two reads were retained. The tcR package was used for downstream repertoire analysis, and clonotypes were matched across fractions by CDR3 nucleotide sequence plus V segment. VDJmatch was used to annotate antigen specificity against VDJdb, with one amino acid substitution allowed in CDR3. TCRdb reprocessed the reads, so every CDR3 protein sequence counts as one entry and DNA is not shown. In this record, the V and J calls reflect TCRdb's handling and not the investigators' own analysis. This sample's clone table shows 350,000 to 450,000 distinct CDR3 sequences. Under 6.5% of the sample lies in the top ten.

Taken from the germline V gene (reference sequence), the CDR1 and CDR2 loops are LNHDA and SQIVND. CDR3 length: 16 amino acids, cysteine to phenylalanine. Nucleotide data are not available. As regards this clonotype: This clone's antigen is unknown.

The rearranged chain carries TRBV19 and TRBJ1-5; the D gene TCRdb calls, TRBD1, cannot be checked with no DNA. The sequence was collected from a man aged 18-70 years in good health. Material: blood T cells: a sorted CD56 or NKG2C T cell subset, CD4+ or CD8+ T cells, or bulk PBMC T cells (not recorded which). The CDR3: CASTGRTGNRNQPQHF.